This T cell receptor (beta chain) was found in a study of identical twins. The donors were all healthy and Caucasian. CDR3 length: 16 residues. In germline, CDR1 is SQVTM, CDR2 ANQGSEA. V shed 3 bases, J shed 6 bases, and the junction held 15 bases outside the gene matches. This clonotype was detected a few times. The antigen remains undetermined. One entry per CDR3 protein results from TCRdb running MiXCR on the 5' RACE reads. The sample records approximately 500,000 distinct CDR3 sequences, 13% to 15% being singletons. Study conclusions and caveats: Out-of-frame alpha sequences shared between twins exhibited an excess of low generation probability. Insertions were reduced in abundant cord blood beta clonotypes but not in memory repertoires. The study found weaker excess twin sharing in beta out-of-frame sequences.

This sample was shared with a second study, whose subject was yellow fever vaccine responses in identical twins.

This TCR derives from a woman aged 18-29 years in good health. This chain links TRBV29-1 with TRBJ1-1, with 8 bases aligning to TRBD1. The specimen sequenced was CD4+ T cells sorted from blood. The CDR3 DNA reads TGCAGCGTTGAGGGCCCCCGGACAGGGTGGGGCGCTGAAGCTTTCTTT. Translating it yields CSVEGPRTGWGAEAFF.